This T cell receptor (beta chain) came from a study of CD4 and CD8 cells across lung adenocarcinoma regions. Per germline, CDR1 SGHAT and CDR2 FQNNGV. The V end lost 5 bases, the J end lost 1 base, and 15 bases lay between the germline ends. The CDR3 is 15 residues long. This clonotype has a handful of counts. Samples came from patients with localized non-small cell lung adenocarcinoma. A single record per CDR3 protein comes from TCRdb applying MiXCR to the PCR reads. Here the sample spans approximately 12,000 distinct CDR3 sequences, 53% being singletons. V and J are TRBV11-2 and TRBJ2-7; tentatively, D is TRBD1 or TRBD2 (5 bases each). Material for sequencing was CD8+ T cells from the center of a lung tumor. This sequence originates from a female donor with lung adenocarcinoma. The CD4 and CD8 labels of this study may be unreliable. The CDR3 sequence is CASSLSTGPSYEQYF. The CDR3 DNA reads TGTGCCAGCAGCCTTAGTACGGGGCCGTCCTACGAGCAGTACTTC.